This T cell receptor beta chain was captured in a study of T cells in localized non-small cell lung cancer. Study-level results: A single tumor region was sequenced, leaving heterogeneity possible. Adjacent lung held a median around 56 of the top 100 tumor clones.

The germline V and J ends were trimmed by 0 bases and 4 bases, with 15 bases remaining between them. CDR3 length equals 16 residues. CDR1 and CDR2 (germline): MNHEY, SMNVEV (reference sequence). This clone was seen a few times. The target antigen is unknown. Profiling relied on immunoSEQ multiplex PCR, and the TCRdb table lists in-frame clones only, not all of them. Among under 3,000 clones listed, roughly 26% were seen once. The chain is built from TRBV27 and TRBJ1-2; D gene unclear. The clonotype comes from a female donor with stage II lung adenocarcinoma. The sample was normal lung tissue next to the tumor, taken before any cancer treatment. The CDR3 is CASSLSSGNYFYGYTF. In DNA form, the CDR3 reads TGTGCCAGCAGTTTATCGTCCGGGAACTATTTCTATGGCTACACCTTC.